These 2 T cell receptor beta chains came from one sample sequenced in a study of response to subunit inactivated influenza vaccine. MiXCR was run by TCRdb on the RT-PCR reads, yielding one entry per CDR3 protein. This table holds about 780,000 distinct CDR3 sequences, 15% to 20% found once. This specimen consisted of PBMCs from blood, obtained 5 to 6 days after vaccination. The origin of the receptors is a man between 50 and 59 years old who received an inactivated influenza vaccine.

There are a few counts of this clonotype. The chain links TRBV12-3 or TRBV12-4 to TRBJ2-7, with 9 bases aligning to TRBD1. The CDR3 loop spans 16 amino acids. Trimming cost V 6 bases and J 0 bases; bases outside gene matches: 9. The chain's CDR3 is CASSNRPGQGSYEQYF. CDR3 bases: TGTGCCAGCAGCAATCGACCGGGACAGGGCTCCTACGAGCAGTACTTC.

This clonotype appeared a few times. The chain has TRBV12-3 or TRBV12-4 and TRBJ1-1, with D tentatively TRBD1 (5 bases). The CDR3 has 16 residues. Trimming took off 4 bases at V and 5 bases at J, with 20 bases between the two ends. CDR3 protein: CASSWGREGLETEAFF. For the CDR3, the DNA is TGTGCCAGCAGTTGGGGCCGGGAGGGGCTGGAGACTGAAGCTTTCTTT.